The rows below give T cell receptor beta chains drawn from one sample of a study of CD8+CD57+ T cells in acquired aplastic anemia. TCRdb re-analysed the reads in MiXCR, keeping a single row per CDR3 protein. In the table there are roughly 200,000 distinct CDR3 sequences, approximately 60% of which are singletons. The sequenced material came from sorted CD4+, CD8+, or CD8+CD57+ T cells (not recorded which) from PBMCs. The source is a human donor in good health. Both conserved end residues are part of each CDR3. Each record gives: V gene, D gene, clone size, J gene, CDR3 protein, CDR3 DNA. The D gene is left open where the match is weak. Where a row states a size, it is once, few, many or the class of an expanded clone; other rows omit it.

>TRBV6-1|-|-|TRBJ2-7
CASSTPGIHEQYF
TGTGCCAGCAGTACTCCGGGGATCCACGAGCAGTACTTC
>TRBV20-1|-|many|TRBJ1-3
CSASWKGLRGNTIYF
TGCAGTGCTAGTTGGAAGGGGCTAAGGGGAAACACCATATATTTT
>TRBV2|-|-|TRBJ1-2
CASSEAGVRGYGYTF
TGTGCCAGCAGTGAAGCGGGGGTCCGCGGCTATGGCTACACCTTC
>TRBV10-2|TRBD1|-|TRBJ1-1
CASSDSRQGANTEAFF
TGCGCCAGCAGTGACAGTCGACAGGGGGCGAACACTGAAGCTTTCTTT
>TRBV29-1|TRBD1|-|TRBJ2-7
CSAGRDRGYEQYF
TGCAGCGCCGGCCGGGACAGGGGTTACGAGCAGTACTTC
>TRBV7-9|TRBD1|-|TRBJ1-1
CASRGSDRADTEAFF
TGTGCCAGCAGAGGATCGGACAGGGCCGACACTGAAGCTTTCTTT
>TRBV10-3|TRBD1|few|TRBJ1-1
CAISGQVGGTEAFF
TGTGCCATCAGCGGACAGGTTGGTGGCACTGAAGCTTTCTTT
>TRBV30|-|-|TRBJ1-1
CAWSVFRNAAEAFF
TGTGCCTGGAGTGTATTTCGGAATGCGGCTGAAGCTTTCTTT
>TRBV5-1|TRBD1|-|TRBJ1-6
CASSLSGQRQDSPLHF
TGCGCCAGCAGCTTGTCGGGACAGCGCCAGGATTCACCCCTCCACTTT
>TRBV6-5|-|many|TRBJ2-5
CASSQDSLETQYF
TGTGCCAGCTCCCAGGACAGCCTAGAGACCCAGTACTTC
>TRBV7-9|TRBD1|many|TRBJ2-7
CASSPEDRVDEQYF
TGTGCCAGCAGCCCTGAGGACAGGGTAGACGAGCAGTACTTC
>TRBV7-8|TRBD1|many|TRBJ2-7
CASSFVRTGEGEQYF
TGTGCCAGCAGCTTTGTCCGGACAGGGGAAGGCGAGCAGTACTTC
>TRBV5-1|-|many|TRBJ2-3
CASSFGLPSTDTQYF
TGCGCCAGCAGCTTCGGACTCCCTAGCACAGATACGCAGTATTTT
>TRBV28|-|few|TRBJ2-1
CASSLLDSFYNEQFF
TGTGCCAGCAGTCTACTGGACTCGTTCTACAATGAGCAGTTCTTC
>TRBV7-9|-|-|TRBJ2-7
CASSLEGEDEQYF
TGTGCCAGCAGCTTGGAGGGTGAGGACGAGCAGTACTTC